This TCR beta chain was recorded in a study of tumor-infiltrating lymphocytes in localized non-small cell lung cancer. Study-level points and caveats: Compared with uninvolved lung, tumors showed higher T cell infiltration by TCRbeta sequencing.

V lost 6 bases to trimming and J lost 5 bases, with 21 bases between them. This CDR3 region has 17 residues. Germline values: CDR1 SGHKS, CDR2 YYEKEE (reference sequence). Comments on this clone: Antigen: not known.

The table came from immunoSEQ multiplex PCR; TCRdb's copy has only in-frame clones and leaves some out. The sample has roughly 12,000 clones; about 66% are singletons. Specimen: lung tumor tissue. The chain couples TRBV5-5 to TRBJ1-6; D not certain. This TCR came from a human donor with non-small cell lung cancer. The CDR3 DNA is TGTGCCAGCACACCAAACAAGACGGAGAAGGATAATTCACCCCTCCACTTT. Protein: CASTPNKTEKDNSPLHF.